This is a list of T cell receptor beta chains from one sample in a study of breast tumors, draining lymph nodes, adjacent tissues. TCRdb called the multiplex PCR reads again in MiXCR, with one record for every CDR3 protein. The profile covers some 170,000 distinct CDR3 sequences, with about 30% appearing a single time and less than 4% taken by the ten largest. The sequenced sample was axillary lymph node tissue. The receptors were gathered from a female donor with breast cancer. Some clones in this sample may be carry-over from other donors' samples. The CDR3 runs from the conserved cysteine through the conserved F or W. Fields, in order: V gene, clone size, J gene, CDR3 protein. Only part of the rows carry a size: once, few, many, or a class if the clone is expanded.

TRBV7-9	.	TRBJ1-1	CVSSFRGPDEAFF
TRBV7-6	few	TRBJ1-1	CASSVSFGARGTEAFF
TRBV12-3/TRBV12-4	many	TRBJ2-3	CASSLGATDTQYF
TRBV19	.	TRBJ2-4	CASSINLGLTWPNKNIQYF
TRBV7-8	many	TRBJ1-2	CASSPEGNSNYGYPF
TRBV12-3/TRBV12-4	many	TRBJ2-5	CASSRLAQETQYF
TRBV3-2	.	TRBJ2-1	CASSPTSGRNEQLF
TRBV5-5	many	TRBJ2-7	CASSLWTVYEQYF
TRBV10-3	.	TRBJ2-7	CAISSGTGNSEQYF
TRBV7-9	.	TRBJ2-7	CASSPTTTSPHEQYF
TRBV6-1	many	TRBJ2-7	CASTPNGIHSYEQYF
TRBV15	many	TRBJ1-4	CATSRDSGQVNEKLFF
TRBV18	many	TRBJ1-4	CASSLSLPGTANEKLFF
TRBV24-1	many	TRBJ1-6	CATSAATVNSPLHF
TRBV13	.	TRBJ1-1	CASSGAPTMNTEAFF
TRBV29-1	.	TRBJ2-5	CSVGPGTPLTQYF
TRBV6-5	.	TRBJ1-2	CASSHSERGQDGYTF
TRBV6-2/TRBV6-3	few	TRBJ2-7	CASKSSGLAYEQYF
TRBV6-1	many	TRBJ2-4	CASSLEGNIQYF
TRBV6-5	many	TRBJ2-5	CASSYLLAGAREPQYF
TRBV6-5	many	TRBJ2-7	CATRQGSPYEQYF
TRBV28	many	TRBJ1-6	CASSLLAGGGSPLHF
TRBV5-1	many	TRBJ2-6	CASSLRFSGANVLTF